Listed below are T cell receptor beta chains from one sample, sequenced in a study of response to subunit inactivated influenza vaccine. TCRdb fed the RT-PCR reads into MiXCR, producing one record per CDR3 protein. The table shows about 180,000 distinct CDR3 sequences, with about 10% occurring only once. The source material was CD8+ T cells sorted from PBMCs, sampled less than 30 months after vaccination. The receptor source for this set is a man aged 50 to 69 who received an inactivated influenza vaccine. The CDR3 runs from the conserved cysteine through the conserved F or W. A D gene is named only where the DNA matches it firmly. A row's size may be missing; if present it is once, few, many or a size class.

J,length,size,V,D,DNA,CDR3
TRBJ1-1,15,NA,TRBV2,TRBD1,TGTGCCAGTATATCAGGGGGCGCGGGTCGCACTGAAGCTTTCTTT,CASISGGAGRTEAFF
TRBJ2-1,14,many,TRBV2,NA,TGTGCCAGCACTAGGCCCGGGACAATAAATGAGCAGTTCTTC,CASTRPGTINEQFF
TRBJ2-2,19,NA,TRBV5-1,TRBD2,TGCGCCAGCAGCTTGAGACTAGCGGGAGGGATGGACCTATCCGGGGAGCTGTTTTTT,CASSLRLAGGMDLSGELFF
TRBJ2-1,13,NA,TRBV7-3,NA,TGTGCCAGCAGCTTATCGGAAGACAATGAGCAGTTCTTC,CASSLSEDNEQFF
TRBJ2-3,16,NA,TRBV27,TRBD2,TGTGCCAGCAGTTTACTAGCGGGAGGGTACACAGATACGCAGTATTTT,CASSLLAGGYTDTQYF
TRBJ2-4,15,NA,TRBV13,NA,TGTGCCAGCAGCTTAGAAGGGGCAGCCAAAAACATTCAGTACTTC,CASSLEGAAKNIQYF
TRBJ2-1,15,many,TRBV9,TRBD2,TGTGCCAGCAGCGTAGGGGCGGGGGAAAACAATGAGCAGTTCTTC,CASSVGAGENNEQFF
TRBJ2-2,12,few,TRBV9,NA,TGTGCCAGCAGCATAAGGACCGGGGAGCTGTTTTTT,CASSIRTGELFF
TRBJ1-1,14,NA,TRBV28,TRBD1,TGTGCCAGCACTTTGGACAGGGGACACACTGAAGCTTTCTTT,CASTLDRGHTEAFF
TRBJ2-7,15,few,TRBV9,TRBD1,TGTGCCAGCAGCGTGGGTACAGGGGGCGGCTACGAGCAGTACTTC,CASSVGTGGGYEQYF
TRBJ1-2,17,many,TRBV5-5,NA,TGTGCCAGCAGCTTTTTCCCTAAACAGGGCGAGGACTATGGCTACACCTTC,CASSFFPKQGEDYGYTF
TRBJ1-5,16,NA,TRBV5-6,NA,TGTGCCAGCAGCTTGGGTAGGGAGAGAGGCAATCAGCCCCAGCATTTT,CASSLGRERGNQPQHF
TRBJ2-5,14,NA,TRBV7-9,TRBD2,TGTGCCAGCAGCTTCGTAGCGGGAGGGGAGACCCAGTACTTC,CASSFVAGGETQYF
TRBJ2-1,11,many,TRBV29-1,NA,TGCAGCGTTGTAAGGTACAATGAGCAGTTCTTC,CSVVRYNEQFF
TRBJ1-5,15,NA,TRBV6-1,TRBD1,TGTGCCAGCAGCGCCGGGACAGGGACATACCAGCCCCAGCATTTT,CASSAGTGTYQPQHF
TRBJ2-5,15,NA,TRBV5-1,TRBD1,TGCGCCAGCAGTGCCGGGACAGGGGGACAAGAGACCCAGTACTTC,CASSAGTGGQETQYF
TRBJ2-5,13,NA,TRBV3-1,TRBD2,TGTGCCAGCAACGAACTAGCGAAAGAGACCCAGTACTTC,CASNELAKETQYF
TRBJ2-2,15,few,TRBV2,TRBD2,TGTGCCAGCACTGTAGCGGGGGGGCCCACCGGGGAGCTGTTTTTT,CASTVAGGPTGELFF
TRBJ2-7,12,medium-sized,TRBV7-9,NA,TGTGCCAGCAGCTTGAGCTCCTACGAGCAGTACTTC,CASSLSSYEQYF
TRBJ2-7,15,few,TRBV20-1,TRBD2,TGCAGTGCTAGAGATCTAAAGGCGGGAGCTTACGAGCAGTACTTC,CSARDLKAGAYEQYF
TRBJ2-1,11,few,TRBV30,NA,TGTGCCTGGAGTGTAGGGGGTGAGCAGTTCTTC,CAWSVGGEQFF
TRBJ2-7,16,few,TRBV15,TRBD1,TGTGCCACCAGCAGAGAAGCTGGGACAGGGATTTACGAGCAGTACTTC,CATSREAGTGIYEQYF
TRBJ2-7,15,NA,TRBV7-2,NA,TGTGCCAGCAGCTTAAGCGTGCGGAGTAACTACGAGCAGTACTTC,CASSLSVRSNYEQYF
TRBJ2-3,16,NA,TRBV4-2,NA,TGTGCCAGCAGCCCCTCTGCGGGGGCCTTCACAGATACGCAGTATTTT,CASSPSAGAFTDTQYF
TRBJ1-5,14,NA,TRBV20-1,TRBD1,TGCAGAGCCGAGGGACAGGGAGGTTGGCAGCCCCAGCATTTT,CRAEGQGGWQPQHF
TRBJ2-5,15,few,TRBV13,NA,TGTGCCAGCAGCTTAGCCCAAGAGGCAAGCGAGACCCAGTACTTC,CASSLAQEASETQYF
TRBJ2-1,11,many,TRBV7-2,NA,TGTGCCAGCAGCTTCCAGTATGAGCAGTTCTTC,CASSFQYEQFF
TRBJ1-2,12,few,TRBV11-2,NA,TGTGCCAGCAGCTCCGGGGAATATGGCTACACCTTC,CASSSGEYGYTF
TRBJ2-3,16,NA,TRBV20-1,NA,TGCAGTGCTAGAGCAGTTGGGATTTCTCGGGGAGATACGCAGTATTTT,CSARAVGISRGDTQYF
TRBJ2-1,11,many,TRBV11-3,NA,TGTGCCAGCAGCCTAGGACCTGAGCAGTTCTTC,CASSLGPEQFF
TRBJ2-7,13,many,TRBV6-5,NA,TGTGCCAGCAGTTACACGGTTTCCTACGAGCAGTACTTC,CASSYTVSYEQYF
TRBJ2-5,15,NA,TRBV28,NA,TGTGCCAGCAGCGAAACTGGACAACTCCAAGAGACCCAGTACTTC,CASSETGQLQETQYF
TRBJ1-1,12,NA,TRBV19,NA,TGTGCCAGTAGCGGAGGGGGTGCTGAAGCTTTCTTT,CASSGGGAEAFF
TRBJ2-3,11,NA,TRBV28,NA,TGTGCCAGCAGCTCCAGAGATACGCAGTATTTT,CASSSRDTQYF
TRBJ2-7,15,NA,TRBV7-9,TRBD1,TGTGCCAGCAGCGACACCGGGACAGAACTACGAGGGCAGTACTTC,CASSDTGTELRGQYF
TRBJ2-2,18,NA,TRBV28,NA,TGTGCCAGCAGTTTTTGGGGGTCGTCAGGTCGGGGCACCGGGGAGCTGTTTTTT,CASSFWGSSGRGTGELFF
TRBJ2-7,15,NA,TRBV5-1,TRBD1,TGCGCCAGCAGCTTGAGGGGACAGGGATCCTACGAGCAGTACTTC,CASSLRGQGSYEQYF
TRBJ1-1,13,few,TRBV4-3,NA,TGCGCCAGCAGCCAAGATGAACGTTTTGAAGCTTTCTTT,CASSQDERFEAFF
TRBJ2-1,13,few,TRBV24-1,TRBD1,TGTGCCACCAGTGCGGGACAGGGGAATGAGCAGTTCTTC,CATSAGQGNEQFF
TRBJ2-3,13,few,TRBV20-1,NA,TGCAGTGCGGGGGCTTGGGGCACAGATACGCAGTATTTT,CSAGAWGTDTQYF
TRBJ2-7,15,NA,TRBV10-3,NA,TGTGCCATCAGTGCCGGCGGGACGGGCGTCTACGAGCAGTACTTC,CAISAGGTGVYEQYF
TRBJ2-7,15,few,TRBV20-1,NA,TGCAGTGCTAGAGGGGGCGAAGGGTGGGTCTACGAGCAGTACTTC,CSARGGEGWVYEQYF
TRBJ2-7,12,few,TRBV6-2/TRBV6-3,NA,TGTGCCAGCAAGGATCCAGGGGCAGGGCAGTACTTC,CASKDPGAGQYF
TRBJ2-5,16,few,TRBV9,NA,TGTGCCAGCAGCGGACCGTCCGATCCGCGGGGAGAGACCCAGTACTTC,CASSGPSDPRGETQYF
TRBJ1-2,13,NA,TRBV20-1,NA,TGCAGTGCTAGGAAGCCCGCTAACTATGGCTACACCTTC,CSARKPANYGYTF
TRBJ1-5,14,few,TRBV20-1,NA,TGCAGTGCTAACGAACAGGGAGTGGATCAGCCCCAGCATTTT,CSANEQGVDQPQHF
TRBJ2-3,16,NA,TRBV7-9,TRBD1,TGTGCCAGCAGCGACGGGACAGGCAACCCCACAGATACGCAGTATTTT,CASSDGTGNPTDTQYF
TRBJ2-2,13,many,TRBV27,NA,TGTGCCAGCAGTTTCGCCCATGGTGGGGAGCTGTTTTTT,CASSFAHGGELFF
TRBJ2-1,14,NA,TRBV5-6,TRBD1,TGTGCCAGCAGCCCCGGGACAGTGACGCATGAGCAGTTCTTC,CASSPGTVTHEQFF
TRBJ2-5,13,NA,TRBV20-1,NA,TGCAGTGCTCCCTTCTTCGGAGTGGAGACCCAGTACTTC,CSAPFFGVETQYF
TRBJ2-7,14,NA,TRBV20-1,NA,TGCAGTGCTAGTGAAATGGACGGAACCTACGAGCAGTACTTC,CSASEMDGTYEQYF
TRBJ2-3,17,many,TRBV20-1,NA,TGCAGTGCTGTCCCGCATACAGACCTCAACCCGGGGGATCCGCAGTATTTT,CSAVPHTDLNPGDPQYF
TRBJ2-3,15,few,TRBV27,NA,TGTGCCAGCAGTCCTCAAAGGGGGTACACAGATACGCAGTATTTT,CASSPQRGYTDTQYF
TRBJ2-3,13,NA,TRBV3-1,NA,TGTGCCAGCAGCTGGCAGAACACAGATACGCAGTATTTT,CASSWQNTDTQYF
TRBJ2-1,14,NA,TRBV4-3,NA,TGCGCCAGTCAAGCCAAGACGGGTTACAATGAGCAGTTCTTC,CASQAKTGYNEQFF
TRBJ1-1,13,few,TRBV4-1,NA,TGCGCCAGCAGCAGACAAAGGAACACTGAAGCTTTCTTT,CASSRQRNTEAFF
TRBJ2-3,14,NA,TRBV10-3,TRBD2,TGTGCCAGCAGGACTAGCGCTAGCACAGATACGCAGTATTTT,CASRTSASTDTQYF
TRBJ2-1,16,few,TRBV4-2,NA,TGTGCCAGCAGTCCGAACGGTGGAGCGATCAACAATGAGCAGTTCTTC,CASSPNGGAINNEQFF